This record looks at one TCR beta chain sequence and its context. No antigen is known for it. This sample was taken from a study of a mutant IDH1 vaccine in newly diagnosed glioma. Study summary: Vaccinations, eight in total, occurred in weeks 1, 3, 5, 7, 11, 15, 19, 23. It was radiotherapy, temozolomide, or both that patients received previously, with most receiving both. The sex distribution of treated patients was around 60% male and about 38% female, with a mean age of approximately 40 years.

As to time point: week 11, during vaccination. Vaccination comprised doses that each held 300 ug of mutant IDH1 20-mer peptide, plus topical imiquimod. V trimming: 1 base; J trimming: 4 bases; junction bases outside the gene matches: 6. This CDR3 is 16 amino acids long. The germline CDR1 and CDR2 sequences are LGHNA and YNFKEQ. The table came from immunoSEQ multiplex PCR; TCRdb's copy has only in-frame clones and leaves some out. This sample has 50,000 to 65,000 clones, with 75% to 95% found just once. The chain is built from TRBV4-2 and TRBJ1-3; 8 bases are shared with TRBD1. This receptor was identified in a man aged 50 to 59 with glioma. Specimen: PBMCs, collected from a glioma patient whose treatment included an IDH1 peptide vaccine. As DNA, the CDR3 is TGTGCCAGCAGCCAAGTAGGACAGGGCCGCGGAAACACCATATATTTT. Its translation is CASSQVGQGRGNTIYF.